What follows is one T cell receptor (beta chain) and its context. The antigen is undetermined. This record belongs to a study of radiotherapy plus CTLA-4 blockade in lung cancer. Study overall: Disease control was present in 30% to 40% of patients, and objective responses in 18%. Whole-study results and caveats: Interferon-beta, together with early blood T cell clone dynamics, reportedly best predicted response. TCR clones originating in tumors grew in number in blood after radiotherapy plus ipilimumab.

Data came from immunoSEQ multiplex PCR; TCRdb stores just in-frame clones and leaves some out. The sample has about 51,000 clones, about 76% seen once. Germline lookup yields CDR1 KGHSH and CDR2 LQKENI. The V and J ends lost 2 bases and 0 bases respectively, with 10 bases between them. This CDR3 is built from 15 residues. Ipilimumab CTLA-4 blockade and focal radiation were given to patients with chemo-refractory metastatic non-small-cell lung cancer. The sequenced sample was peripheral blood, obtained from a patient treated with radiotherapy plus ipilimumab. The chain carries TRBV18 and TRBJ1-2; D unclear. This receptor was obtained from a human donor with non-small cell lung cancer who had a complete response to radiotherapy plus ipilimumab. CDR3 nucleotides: TGTGCCAGCTCACCAGGTTCAGCGGCTAACTATGGCTACACCTTC. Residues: CASSPGSAANYGYTF.